This T cell receptor (beta chain) was obtained from a study of T cells in women clearing cervical HPV infection. Sequencing used immunoSEQ multiplex PCR; TCRdb keeps in-frame clones, though not all of them. The ten top clones account for about a fifth, within a sample of roughly 14,000 clones. Germline loops: CDR1 SGHDN, CDR2 FVKESK. There are 12 residues in the CDR3. To note about this clone: The read terminates 3 residues ahead of where the CDR3 ends, so the germline J gene completes it.

This sequence was found in a woman aged 18 to 75 with a cervical HPV16 infection that either progressed to CIN3+ or cleared (not recorded which). The chain uses TRBV14 and TRBJ1-1; TRBD1 is a possible D gene (5 bases). The sample was blood buffy coat. Partial CDR3 DNA: TGTGCCAGCAGCCAAGATCGACAGACA. Protein sequence: CASSQDRQT. The complete CDR3 reads CASSQDRQTAFF.